This passage covers 5 T cell receptor beta chains from one sample sequenced in a study of cytomegalovirus exposure and HLA in healthy donors. The primer mix had 60 Vbeta and 13 Jbeta primers. TCRdb's table, derived via immunoSEQ multiplex PCR, lists solely in-frame clones and lacks some. Among some 110,000 clones, around 67% were seen once, and the ten largest hold approximately 4.3%. The sequencing sample was made of PBMCs. These receptors were collected from a man aged 55 to 70 in good health and CMV-seropositive.

This clone has a handful of counts. V and J are TRBV5-1 and TRBJ2-1, with D unclear. Germline V gene lookup returns CDR1 SGHRS and CDR2 YFSETQ. The V end was cut by 0 bases, the J end by 0 bases, with 10 bases between. The CDR3 has 16 amino acids. The CDR3 loop is CASSLVGGSSYNEQFF. In DNA form, the CDR3 reads TGCGCCAGCAGCTTGGTCGGCGGCAGCTCCTACAATGAGCAGTTCTTC.

The chain recombines TRBV5-4 with TRBJ2-3; TRBD2 aligns across 12 bases. The CDR3 has 16 residues. V dropped 4 bases and J dropped 7; count of bases not matched to a gene: 10. CDR1 is SGHNT, CDR2 YYREEE, per germline (reference sequence). The DNA for the CDR3 is TGTGCCAGCAGCCCCGCTAGCGGGGGGGCCGTTTATACGCAGTATTTT. Translating gives CASSPASGGAVYTQYF.

This rearrangement joins TRBV9 to TRBJ2-7; D ambiguous. Germline CDR1 reads SGDLS; CDR2 reads YYNGEE. The CDR3 runs 12 residues. The V end was cut by 0 bases, the J end by 6 bases, with 7 bases between. CDR3 coding DNA: TGTGCCAGCAGCGTAGGGCAGGCCGAGCAGTACTTC. Translated, it gives CASSVGQAEQYF.

This chain connects TRBV6-5 to TRBJ2-7; D is possibly TRBD1 (6 bases). Trimming removed 9 bases at V and 2 bases at J, with 14 bases between. The V gene's germline CDR1 is MNHEY and CDR2 SVGAGI. This CDR3 spans 13 amino acids. The CDR3 nucleotides read TGTGCCAGTAGACAGGCTACTACCTACGAGCAGTACTTC. This codes for CASRQATTYEQYF.

J is TRBJ1-1 and V is TRBV5-1; a possible D gene is TRBD1 (6 bases). The V end lost 1 base, the J end lost 3 bases, and 13 bases lay between the germline ends. Germline CDR1 and CDR2: SGHRS and YFSETQ. This CDR3 has 15 residues. The CDR3 sequence is CASSLILGADTEAFF. The CDR3 nucleotides are TGCGCCAGCAGCTTGATTCTGGGGGCGGACACTGAAGCTTTCTTT.